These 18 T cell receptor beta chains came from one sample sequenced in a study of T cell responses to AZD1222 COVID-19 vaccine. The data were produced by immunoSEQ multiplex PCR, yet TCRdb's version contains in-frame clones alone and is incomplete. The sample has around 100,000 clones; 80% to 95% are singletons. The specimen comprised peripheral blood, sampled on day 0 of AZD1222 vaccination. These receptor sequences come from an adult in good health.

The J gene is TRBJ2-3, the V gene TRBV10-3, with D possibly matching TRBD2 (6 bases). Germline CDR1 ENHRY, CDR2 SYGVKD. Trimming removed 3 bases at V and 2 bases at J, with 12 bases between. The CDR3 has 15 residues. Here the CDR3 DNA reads TGTGCCATCAGTGAAAGAACGGGAGCCACAGATACGCAGTATTTT. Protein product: CAISERTGATDTQYF.

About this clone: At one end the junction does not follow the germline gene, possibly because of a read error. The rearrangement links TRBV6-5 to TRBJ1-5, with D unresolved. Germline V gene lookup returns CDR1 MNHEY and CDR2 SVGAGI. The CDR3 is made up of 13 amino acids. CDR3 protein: CASSYSRNRPQHF. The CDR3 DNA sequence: TGTGCCAGCAGTTACTCTAGAAATCGGCCCCAGCATTTT.

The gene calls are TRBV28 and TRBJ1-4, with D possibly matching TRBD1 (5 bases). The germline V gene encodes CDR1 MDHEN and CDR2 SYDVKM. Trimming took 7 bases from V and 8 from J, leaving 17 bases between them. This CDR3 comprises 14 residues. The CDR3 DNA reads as TGTGCCAGCACCCATGGCGGGGCTGGCGAAAAACTGTTTTTT. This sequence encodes CASTHGGAGEKLFF.

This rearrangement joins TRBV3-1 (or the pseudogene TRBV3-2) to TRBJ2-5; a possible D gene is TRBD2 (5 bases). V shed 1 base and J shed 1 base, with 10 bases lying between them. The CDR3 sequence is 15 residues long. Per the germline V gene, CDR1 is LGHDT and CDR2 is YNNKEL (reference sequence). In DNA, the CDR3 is TGTGCCAGCAGCCAAGTTGGCGGGTCCCAAGAGACCCAGTACTTC. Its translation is CASSQVGGSQETQYF.

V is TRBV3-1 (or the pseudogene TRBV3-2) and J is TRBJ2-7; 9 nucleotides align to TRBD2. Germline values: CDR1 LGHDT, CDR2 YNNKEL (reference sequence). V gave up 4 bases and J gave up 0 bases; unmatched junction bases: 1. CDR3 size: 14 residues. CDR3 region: CASSLGLASYEQYF. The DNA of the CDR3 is TGTGCCAGCAGCCTGGGACTAGCCTCCTACGAGCAGTACTTC.

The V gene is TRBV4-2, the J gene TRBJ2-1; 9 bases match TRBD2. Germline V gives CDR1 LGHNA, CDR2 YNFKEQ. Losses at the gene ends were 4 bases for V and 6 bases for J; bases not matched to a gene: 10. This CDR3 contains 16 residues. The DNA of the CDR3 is TGTGCCAGCAGCCCGATGATAGCGGGGGATCTCAATGAGCAGTTCTTC. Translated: CASSPMIAGDLNEQFF.

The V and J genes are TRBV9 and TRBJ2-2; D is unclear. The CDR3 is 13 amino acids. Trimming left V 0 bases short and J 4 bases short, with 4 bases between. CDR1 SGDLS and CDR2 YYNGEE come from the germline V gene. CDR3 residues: CASSVDGTGELFF. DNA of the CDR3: TGTGCCAGCAGCGTAGACGGCACCGGGGAGCTGTTTTTT. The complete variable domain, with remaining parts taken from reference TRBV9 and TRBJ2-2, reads DSGVTQTPKHLITATGQRVTLRCSPRSGDLSVYWYQQSLDQGLQFLIQYYNGEERAKGNILERFSAQQFPDLHSELNLSSLELGDSALYFCASSVDGTGELFFGEGSRLTVL.

The CDR3 loop reads CASSQEVRRSLGEQFF. The CDR3 nucleotides read TGCGCCAGCAGCCAAGAGGTGCGTAGATCCCTGGGTGAGCAGTTCTTC. The rearrangement joins TRBV4-1 to TRBJ2-1; D not certain. Trimming removed 0 bases at V and 9 bases at J, with 18 bases between. The CDR3 has 16 residues. Germline V CDR1 and CDR2: MGHRA, YSYEKL.

The CDR3 bases are TGTGCCTGGAGGAAGGACCGGTACGAGCAGTACTTC. This translates into CAWRKDRYEQYF. V usage is TRBV30 and J usage is TRBJ2-7, with unresolved D. The ends were cut back, 3 bases at V and 4 bases at J, with 10 bases in the middle. This CDR3 comprises 12 residues. CDR1 GTSNPN and CDR2 SVGIG come from the germline V gene (reference sequence).

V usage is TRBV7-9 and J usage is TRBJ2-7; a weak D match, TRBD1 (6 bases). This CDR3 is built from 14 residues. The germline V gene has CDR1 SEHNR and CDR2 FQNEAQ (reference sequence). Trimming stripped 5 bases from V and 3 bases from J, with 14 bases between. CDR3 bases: TGTGCCAGCAGCCCAAGGACAGACTTCTACGAGCAGTACTTC. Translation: CASSPRTDFYEQYF.

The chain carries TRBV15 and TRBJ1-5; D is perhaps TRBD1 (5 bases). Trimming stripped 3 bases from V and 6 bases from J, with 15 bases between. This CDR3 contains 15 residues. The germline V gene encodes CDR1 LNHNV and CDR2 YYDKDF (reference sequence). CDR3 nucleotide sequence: TGTGCCACCAGCAGTCTGACAGTAGCCGGTCAGCCCCAGCATTTT. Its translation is CATSSLTVAGQPQHF. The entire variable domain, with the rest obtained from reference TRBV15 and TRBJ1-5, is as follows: DAMVIQNPRYQVTQFGKPVTLSCSQTLNHNVMYWYQQKSSQAPKLLFHYYDKDFNNEADTPDNFQSRRPNTSFCFLDIRSPGLGDTAMYLCATSSLTVAGQPQHFGDGTRLSIL.

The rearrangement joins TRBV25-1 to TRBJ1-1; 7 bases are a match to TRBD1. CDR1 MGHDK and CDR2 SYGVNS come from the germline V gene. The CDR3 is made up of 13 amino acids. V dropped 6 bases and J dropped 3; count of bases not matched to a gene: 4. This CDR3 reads CASRDREYTEAFF. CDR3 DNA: TGTGCCAGCAGAGACAGGGAATACACTGAAGCTTTCTTT.

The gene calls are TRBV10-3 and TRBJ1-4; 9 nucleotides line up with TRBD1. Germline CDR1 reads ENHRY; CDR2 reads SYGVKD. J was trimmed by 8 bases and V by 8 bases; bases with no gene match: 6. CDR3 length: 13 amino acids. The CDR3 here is CAIGGQGREKLFF. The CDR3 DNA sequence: TGTGCCATCGGGGGACAGGGCCGGGAAAAACTGTTTTTT.

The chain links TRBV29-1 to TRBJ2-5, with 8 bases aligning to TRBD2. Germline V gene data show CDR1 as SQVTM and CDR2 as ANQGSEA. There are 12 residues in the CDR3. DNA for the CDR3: TGCAGTGCTAGCGGGCGCCAAGAGACCCAGTACTTC. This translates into CSASGRQETQYF.

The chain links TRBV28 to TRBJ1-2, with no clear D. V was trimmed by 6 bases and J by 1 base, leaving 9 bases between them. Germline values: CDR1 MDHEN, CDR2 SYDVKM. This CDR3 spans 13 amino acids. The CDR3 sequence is CASRKGHNYGYTF. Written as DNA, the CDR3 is TGTGCCAGCAGGAAAGGGCATAACTATGGCTACACCTTC.

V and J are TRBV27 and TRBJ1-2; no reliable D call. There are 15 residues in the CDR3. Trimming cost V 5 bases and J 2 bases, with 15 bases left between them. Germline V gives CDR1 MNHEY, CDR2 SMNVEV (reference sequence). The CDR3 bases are TGTGCCAGCAGTACCACGCACGAGTGGAACTATGGCTACACCTTC. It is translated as CASSTTHEWNYGYTF.

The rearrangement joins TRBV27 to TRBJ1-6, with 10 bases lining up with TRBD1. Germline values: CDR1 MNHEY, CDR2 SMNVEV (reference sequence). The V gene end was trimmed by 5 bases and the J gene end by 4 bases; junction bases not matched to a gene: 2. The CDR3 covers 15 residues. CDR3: CASSKGQGYNSPLHF. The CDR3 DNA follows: TGTGCCAGCAGTAAGGGACAGGGGTATAATTCACCCCTCCACTTT.

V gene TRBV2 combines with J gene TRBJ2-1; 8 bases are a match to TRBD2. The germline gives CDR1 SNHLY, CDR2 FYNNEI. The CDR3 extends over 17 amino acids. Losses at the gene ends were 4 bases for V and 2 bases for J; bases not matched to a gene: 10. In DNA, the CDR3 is TGTGCCAGCAGTGGCCAGCGGGAGTCCCCAGCCTACAATGAGCAGTTCTTC. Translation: CASSGQRESPAYNEQFF.